The table lists the clone carrying this T cell receptor beta chain with a few counts. These data come from a study of identical twins. MiXCR, run by TCRdb on the 5' RACE reads, gives a single entry per CDR3 protein. The table includes about 690,000 distinct CDR3 sequences, 21% detected once. Germline V lookup: CDR1 SGHVS, CDR2 FNYEAQ. Trimming pared 8 bases from V and 0 bases from J, leaving 11 bases between. This CDR3 has 13 residues. This sample also belongs to another study, concerning T cells expressing NK-cell markers. This second report adds: Several experiments confined sorting to alpha-beta TCR T cells with an anti-gamma-delta TCR antibody.

Sequenced sample: PBMCs. The TCR sequence derives from a woman aged 18-29 years in good health. V usage is TRBV7-6 and J usage is TRBJ2-7, with D tentatively TRBD2 (6 bases). CDR3 loop: CASAGYHSYEQYF. CDR3 DNA: TGTGCCAGCGCGGGGTACCACTCCTACGAGCAGTACTTC. Filled out from reference TRBV7-6 and TRBJ2-7, the complete variable domain reads GAGVSQSPRYKVTKRGQDVALRCDPISGHVSLYWYRQALGQGPEFLTYFNYEAQQDKSGLPNDRFSAERPEGSISTLTIQRTEQRDSAMYRCASAGYHSYEQYFGPGTRLTVT.